This TCR beta chain was captured in a study of CD8+CD57+ T cells in acquired aplastic anemia (dated by TCRdb to 2016 to 2019). Turning to the overall study: Extracted DNA from sorted CD4+ and CD8+ cells averaged about 3 ug, ranging from about 0.2 to 30 ug. Points the paper makes about the study in general: No significant difference in CD8+ Simpson's diversity was found between patients and healthy controls (P=0.060). About 30 CD8+ CDR3 sequences were found in both patients and controls but appeared to be highly expressed in patients and within the immunodominant clones of the patients.

Regarding this clonotype: Its antigen is currently not known. Base qualities are not recorded, but no much larger clone differs from it by a single base.

TCR repertoires of sorted CD4+ and CD8+ blood T cells from severe aplastic anemia patients and healthy subjects were deep-sequenced in the study. Ficoll-Paque density gradient centrifugation was used to isolate peripheral blood mononuclear cells. Before DNA extraction, CD4+ and CD8+ T cells were sorted with FACS or magnetic beads. For CDR1 and CDR2, the germline V gene lists ENHRY and SYGVKD. V is pruned by 0 bases and J by 0 bases, leaving 6 bases of the junction without a gene match. The CDR3 sequence holds 19 residues, the cysteine and phenylalanine included. The entry retains the CDR3 DNA only, 57 bases that are in frame from base 1. Genomic DNA served as template for TCR beta VDJ combination and CDR3 sequence profiling. TCR repertoire sequencing was run on an Illumina HiSeq 2000. Concerning the study's data processing: Repertoire assessment relied on Simpson's diversity index, CDR3 size and DJ length profiles, and TRBV/TRBJ rearrangement plots. The most abundant DNA sequence in the deep sequencing data was defined as the immunodominant clone. CDR3 amino acid sequences were checked for sharing across subjects and were also compared against the VDJdb database and published repertoires. Starting from the raw public reads, TCRdb applied fastp trimming at Q25, assembled clones with MiXCR and retained in-frame beta chains. Each record represents a unique CDR3 protein, reported with the most common genes and DNA among its rows. The V and J calls, along with clone size, are taken from TCRdb and not from the paper's own processing. The sample yields 250,000 to 300,000 distinct CDR3 sequences; 55% to 60% were counted once. The top ten clones comprise less than 9.5% of the sample.

Material: sorted CD4+, CD8+, or CD8+CD57+ T cells (not recorded which) from PBMCs. The V and J genes are TRBV10-3 and TRBJ2-6; 9 bases in between match TRBD1. The receptor was isolated from a human donor with severe aplastic anemia or a healthy control (not recorded which). The DNA sequence is as follows: TGTGCCATCAGTGAGTCCGGAGGGACAGGGAACTCTGGGGCCAACGTCCTGACTTTC. Protein translation: CAISESGGTGNSGANVLTF.